The source of this T cell receptor beta chain is a study of CD8+ T cells in alopecia areata. In the study overall: Tofacitinib ran for 6 to 18 months before 6 months off drug. General study results and limits: Normal scalp showed lower clonality than lesional scalp, especially alopecia totalis/universalis. Scalp clonality, together with expanded CD8+ clones among the top 100, fell significantly with tofacitinib. Scalp sequencing also captures normal skin's resident alphabeta T cells.

cDNA serving as the sequencing template came from extracted, reverse transcribed RNA. The repertoire was sequenced with immunoSEQ multiplex PCR; TCRdb's copy has only in-frame clones and lacks some. The sample records around 160,000 clones, less than 70% being singletons. Described treatment: oral pan-JAK inhibitor, 5-10 mg twice daily. The sample holds a few counts of this clone. Its antigen is unidentified. At the DNA level, this CDR3 is encoded by other sequences in the same sample as well. The germline V and J ends were trimmed by 4 bases and 1 base, with 7 bases remaining between them. CDR1 is SQVTM and CDR2 is ANQGSEA in the germline V gene. The CDR3 sequence is 12 residues long.

Source: CD4+ T cells sorted from blood, taken at week 24, from a patient treated with tofacitinib. V is TRBV29-1 and J is TRBJ2-5, with D hard to call. This sequence originates from a human donor with alopecia areata. CDR3 residues: CSVGTGQETQYF. The CDR3 region has the DNA TGCAGCGTTGGAACGGGCCAAGAGACCCAGTACTTC.